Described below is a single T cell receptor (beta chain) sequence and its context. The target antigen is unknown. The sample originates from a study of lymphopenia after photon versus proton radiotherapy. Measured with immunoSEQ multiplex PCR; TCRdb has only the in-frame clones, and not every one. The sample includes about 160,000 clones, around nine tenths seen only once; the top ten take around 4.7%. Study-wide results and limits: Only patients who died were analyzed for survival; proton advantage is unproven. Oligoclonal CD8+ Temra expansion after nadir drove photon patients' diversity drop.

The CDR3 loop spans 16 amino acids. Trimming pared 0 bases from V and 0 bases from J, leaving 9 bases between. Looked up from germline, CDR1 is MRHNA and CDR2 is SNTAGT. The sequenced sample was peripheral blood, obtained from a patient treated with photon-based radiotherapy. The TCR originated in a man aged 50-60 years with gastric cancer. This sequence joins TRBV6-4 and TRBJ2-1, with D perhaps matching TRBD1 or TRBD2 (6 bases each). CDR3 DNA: TGTGCCAGCAGTGACTCAGGGGGGAGCTCCTACAATGAGCAGTTCTTC. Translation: CASSDSGGSSYNEQFF.